This entry lists 14 T cell receptor beta chains sequenced from one sample in a study of patients and donors after allogeneic stem cell transplantation. TCRdb called the RT-PCR reads again in MiXCR, with one record for every CDR3 protein. The table records 150,000 to 200,000 distinct CDR3 sequences, roughly 31% of them present only once. The sequencing sample was made of blood, either unsorted or a sorted T cell fraction (not recorded which). These receptors originate from a human donor who was either an allogeneic HSCT recipient or a stem cell or donor lymphocyte infusion donor (not recorded which). It is not recorded whose cells these are; they may come from a transplant donor.

CDR3 nucleotide sequence: TGTGCCAGCGGCGGGAATGAAAAACTGTTTTTT. Translating it yields CASGGNEKLFF. The genes are TRBV6-2 or TRBV6-3 and TRBJ1-4; D is undetermined. There are 11 residues in the CDR3. The V end lost 8 bases, the J end lost 5 bases, and 6 bases lay between the germline ends. Per the germline V gene, CDR1 is MNHEY and CDR2 is SVGEGT.

At least ten counts were recorded for this clonotype. This chain connects TRBV24-1 to TRBJ2-7, with D hard to call. This CDR3 contains 13 residues. Germline V gives CDR1 KGHDR, CDR2 SFDVKD. The ends were cut back, 0 bases at V and 6 bases at J, with 8 bases in the middle. The CDR3 region has the DNA TGTGCCACCAGTGATTTGCCGGGTGGCGAGCAGTACTTC. This translates into CATSDLPGGEQYF.

This clonotype was seen ten or more times. This sequence joins TRBV7-3 and TRBJ1-2; 8 bases agree with TRBD1. This CDR3 is built from 15 residues. Germline V gives CDR1 SGHTA, CDR2 FQGTGA. V dropped 0 bases and J dropped 4; count of bases not matched to a gene: 4. CDR3 DNA: TGTGCCAGCAGCTTAACGGGACAGGCACTCTATGGCTACACCTTC. Translated, it gives CASSLTGQALYGYTF.

J is TRBJ2-5 and V is TRBV12-3 or TRBV12-4, with D perhaps being TRBD1 or TRBD2 (5 bases each). This CDR3 region has 14 residues. Trimming removed 4 bases at V and 9 bases at J, with 18 bases between. The CDR3 DNA is TGTGCCAGCAGTTATAGGACACCCCCAGCGGCCCAGTACTTC. The encoded protein is CASSYRTPPAAQYF.

The table lists this clonotype with a few counts. In DNA form, the CDR3 reads TGTGCCAGCTCACCACGGGACAGGTCTGAAGCTTTCTTT. Its protein is CASSPRDRSEAFF. The V gene is TRBV18, the J gene TRBJ1-1; TRBD1 matches 8 bases. There are 13 residues in the CDR3. J was trimmed by 6 bases and V by 1 base; bases with no gene match: 1. Germline V gene sequence: CDR1 KGHSH, CDR2 LQKENI.

This clonotype was detected only a few times. The rearrangement joins TRBV7-9 to TRBJ2-3; 14 nucleotides agree with TRBD2. V shed 5 bases, J shed 7 bases, and the junction held 2 bases outside the gene matches. The CDR3 runs to 14 residues. Germline V gene data show CDR1 as SEHNR and CDR2 as FQNEAQ (reference sequence). CDR3 region: CASSGTSGGYTQYF. CDR3 DNA: TGTGCCAGCAGCGGGACTAGCGGGGGTTATACGCAGTATTTT.

This rearrangement joins TRBV20-1 to TRBJ1-5; 7 bases line up with TRBD1. Germline trimming cut 1 base from V and 0 bases from J; bases unmatched to any gene: 3. Germline lookup yields CDR1 DFQATT and CDR2 SNEGSKA (reference sequence). The CDR3 length is 15 residues. CDR3 sequence reads: CSARGDSVSNQPQHF. The CDR3 coding sequence is TGCAGTGCTAGAGGGGACAGCGTTAGCAATCAGCCCCAGCATTTT.

V and J are TRBV2 and TRBJ2-2, with D unresolved. V lost 7 bases and J lost 0, with 6 bases in between. The CDR3 runs to 13 residues. Per germline, CDR1 SNHLY and CDR2 FYNNEI. CDR3 sequence (DNA): TGTGCCAGCAACCCAACGAACACCGGGGAGCTGTTTTTT. This encodes CASNPTNTGELFF.

This clonotype has just a few counts. V gene TRBV30 combines with J gene TRBJ1-4; 10 nucleotides line up with TRBD1. V was clipped by 4 bases and J by 5 bases; unmatched bases: 4. Per germline, CDR1 GTSNPN and CDR2 SVGIG (reference sequence). The CDR3 totals 14 residues. The CDR3 nucleotides read TGTGCCTGGACTCCGGGACAGGGGAATGAAAAACTGTTTTTT. Residues: CAWTPGQGNEKLFF.

This chain connects TRBV18 to TRBJ2-5; the match to TRBD2 covers 8 bases. The length of the CDR3 is 15 residues. J lost 7 bases, V lost 3 bases, and 10 bases had no gene match. Germline loops: CDR1 KGHSH, CDR2 LQKENI. CDR3 loop: CASSPRTSRVGTQYF. The CDR3 DNA is TGTGCCAGCTCACCCCGGACTAGCAGGGTGGGGACCCAGTACTTC.

This chain uses TRBV20-1 with TRBJ2-7, with D maybe TRBD2 (6 bases). V shed 5 bases and J shed 2 bases, with 16 bases lying between them. Germline CDR1 DFQATT, CDR2 SNEGSKA (reference sequence). The CDR3 is 14 amino acids. The CDR3 reads CSALGGVNPYEQYF. The CDR3 nucleotides are TGCAGTGCTCTCGGAGGGGTTAACCCCTACGAGCAGTACTTC.

This clonotype was seen a few times. The CDR3 DNA reads as TGTGCCAGCAGCACACCAGGGTACGCCGAGCAGTACTTC. Its translation is CASSTPGYAEQYF. The chain couples TRBV6-5 to TRBJ2-7; possible D gene TRBD1, 5 bases. V dropped 6 bases and J dropped 6 bases, with 15 bases sitting between them. The V gene's germline CDR1 is MNHEY and CDR2 SVGAGI. CDR3 length: 13 amino acids.

The chain employs TRBV10-3 and TRBJ2-1; possibly TRBD2 for D (6 bases). This CDR3 comprises 16 residues. V was trimmed by 1 base and J by 4 bases, leaving 14 bases between them. From germline, CDR1 is ENHRY and CDR2 SYGVKD. CDR3 nucleotide sequence: TGTGCCATCAGTGAGTGGGAGGAGGGCCCTTACAATGAGCAGTTCTTC. Translated: CAISEWEEGPYNEQFF.

This chain links TRBV6-6 with TRBJ1-1; a possible D gene is TRBD1 (5 bases). The CDR3 is 13 residues long. Germline V gives CDR1 MNHNY, CDR2 SVGAGI (reference sequence). With 3 bases removed from V and 7 bases from J, the gap between germline ends came to 12 bases. The CDR3 reads CASSYLQGSEAFF. Written as DNA, the CDR3 is TGTGCCAGCAGTTATCTGCAGGGCAGTGAAGCTTTCTTT.